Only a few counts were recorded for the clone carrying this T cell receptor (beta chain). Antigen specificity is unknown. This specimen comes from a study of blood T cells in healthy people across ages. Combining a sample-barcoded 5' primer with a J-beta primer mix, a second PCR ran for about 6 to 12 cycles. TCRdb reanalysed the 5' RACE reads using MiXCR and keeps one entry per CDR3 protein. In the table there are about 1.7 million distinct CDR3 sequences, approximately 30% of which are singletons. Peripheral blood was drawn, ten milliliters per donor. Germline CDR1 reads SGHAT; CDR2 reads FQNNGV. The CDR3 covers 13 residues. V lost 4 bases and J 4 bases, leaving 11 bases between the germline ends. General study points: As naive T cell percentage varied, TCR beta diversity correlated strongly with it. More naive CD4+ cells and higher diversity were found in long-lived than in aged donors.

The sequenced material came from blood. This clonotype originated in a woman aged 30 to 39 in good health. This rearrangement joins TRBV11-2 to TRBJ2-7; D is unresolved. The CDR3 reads CASSSRHGYEQYF. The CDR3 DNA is TGTGCCAGCAGCTCCCGTCATGGTTACGAGCAGTACTTC.